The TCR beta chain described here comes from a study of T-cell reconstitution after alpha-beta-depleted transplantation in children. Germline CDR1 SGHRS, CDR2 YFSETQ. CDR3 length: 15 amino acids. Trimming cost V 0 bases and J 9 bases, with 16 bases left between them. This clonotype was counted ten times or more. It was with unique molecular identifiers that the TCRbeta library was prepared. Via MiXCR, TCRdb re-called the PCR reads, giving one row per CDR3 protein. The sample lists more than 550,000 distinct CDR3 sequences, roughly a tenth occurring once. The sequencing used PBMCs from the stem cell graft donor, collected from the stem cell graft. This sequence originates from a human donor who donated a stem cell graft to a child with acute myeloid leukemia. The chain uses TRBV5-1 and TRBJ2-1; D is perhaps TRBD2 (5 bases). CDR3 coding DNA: TGCGCCAGCAGCTTGGACGTCGCCGGGAAGGGTGAGCAGTTCTTC. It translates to CASSLDVAGKGEQFF.